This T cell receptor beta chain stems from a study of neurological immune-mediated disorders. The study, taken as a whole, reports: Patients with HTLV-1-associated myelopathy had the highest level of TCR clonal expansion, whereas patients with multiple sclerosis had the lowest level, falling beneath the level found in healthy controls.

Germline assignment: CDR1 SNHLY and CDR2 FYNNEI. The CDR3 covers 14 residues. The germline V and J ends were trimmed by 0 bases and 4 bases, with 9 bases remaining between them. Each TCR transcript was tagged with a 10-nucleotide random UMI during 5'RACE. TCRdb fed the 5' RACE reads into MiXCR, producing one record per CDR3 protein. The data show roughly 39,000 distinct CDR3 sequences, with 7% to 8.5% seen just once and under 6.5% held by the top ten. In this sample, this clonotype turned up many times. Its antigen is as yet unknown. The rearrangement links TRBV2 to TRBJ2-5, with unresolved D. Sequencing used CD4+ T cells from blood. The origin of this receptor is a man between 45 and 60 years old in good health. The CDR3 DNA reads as TGTGCCAGCAGTGAAGCGGTGGATGGAGAGACCCAGTACTTC. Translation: CASSEAVDGETQYF.